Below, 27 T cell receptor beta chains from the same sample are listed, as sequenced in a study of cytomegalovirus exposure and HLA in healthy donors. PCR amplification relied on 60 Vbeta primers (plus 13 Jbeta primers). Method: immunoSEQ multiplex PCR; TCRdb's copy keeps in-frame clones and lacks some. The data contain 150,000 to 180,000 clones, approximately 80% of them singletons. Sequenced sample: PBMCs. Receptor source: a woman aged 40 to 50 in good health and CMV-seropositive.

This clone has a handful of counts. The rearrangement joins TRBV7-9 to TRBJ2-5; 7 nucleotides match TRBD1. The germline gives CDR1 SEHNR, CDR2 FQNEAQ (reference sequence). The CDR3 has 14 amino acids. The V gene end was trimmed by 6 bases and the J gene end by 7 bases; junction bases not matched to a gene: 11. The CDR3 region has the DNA TGTGCCAGCAGTAAATGGACAGGCCAACGGACCCAGTACTTC. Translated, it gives CASSKWTGQRTQYF. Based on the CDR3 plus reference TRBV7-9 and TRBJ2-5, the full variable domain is DTGVSQNPRHKITKRGQNVTFRCDPISEHNRLYWYRQTLGQGPEFLTYFQNEAQLEKSRLLSDRFSAERPKGSFSTLEIQRTEQGDSAMYLCASSKWTGQRTQYFGPGTRLLVL.

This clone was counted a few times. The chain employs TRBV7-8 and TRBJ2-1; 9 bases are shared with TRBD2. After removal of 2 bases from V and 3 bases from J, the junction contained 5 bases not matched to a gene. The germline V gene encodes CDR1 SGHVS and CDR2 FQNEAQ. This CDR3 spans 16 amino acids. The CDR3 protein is CASSLRAGGLYNEQFF. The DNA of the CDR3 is TGTGCCAGCAGCTTAAGAGCGGGAGGCCTCTACAATGAGCAGTTCTTC.

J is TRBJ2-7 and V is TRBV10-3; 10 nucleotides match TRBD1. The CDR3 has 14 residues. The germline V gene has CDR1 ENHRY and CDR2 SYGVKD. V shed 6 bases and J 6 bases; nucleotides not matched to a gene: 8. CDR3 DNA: TGTGCCATCAGCCAGGGACAGGGGACGGCCGAGCAGTACTTC. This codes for CAISQGQGTAEQYF.

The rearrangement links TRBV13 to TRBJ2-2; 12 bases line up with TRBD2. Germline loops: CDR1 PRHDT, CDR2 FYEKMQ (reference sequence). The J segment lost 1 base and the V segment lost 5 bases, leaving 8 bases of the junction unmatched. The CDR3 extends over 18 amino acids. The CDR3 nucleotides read TGTGCCAGCAGCAAAGGACAGGGACTAGCGGGGAACACCGGGGAGCTGTTTTTT. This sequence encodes CASSKGQGLAGNTGELFF.

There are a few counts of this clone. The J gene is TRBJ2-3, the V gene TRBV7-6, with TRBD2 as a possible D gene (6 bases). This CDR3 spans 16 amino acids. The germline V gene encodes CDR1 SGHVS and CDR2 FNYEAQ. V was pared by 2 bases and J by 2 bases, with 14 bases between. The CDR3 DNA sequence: TGTGCCAGCAGCTTATCTCCAGCGGGTCACACAGATACGCAGTATTTT. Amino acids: CASSLSPAGHTDTQYF.

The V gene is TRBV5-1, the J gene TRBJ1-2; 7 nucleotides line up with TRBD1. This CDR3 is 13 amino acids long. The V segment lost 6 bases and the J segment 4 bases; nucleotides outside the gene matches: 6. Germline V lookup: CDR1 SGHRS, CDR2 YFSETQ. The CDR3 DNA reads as TGCGCCAGCACGTTGACAGGGCCCTATGGCTACACCTTC. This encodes CASTLTGPYGYTF.

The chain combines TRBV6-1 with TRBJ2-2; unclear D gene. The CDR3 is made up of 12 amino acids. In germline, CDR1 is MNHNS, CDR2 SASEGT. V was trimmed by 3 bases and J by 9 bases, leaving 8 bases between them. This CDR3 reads CASSENSRELFF. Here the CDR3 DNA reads TGTGCCAGCAGTGAGAACAGCAGGGAGCTGTTTTTT.

The CDR3, as DNA: TGTGCCAGCAGTCCGTCGGGGAATAACTATGGCTACACCTTC. This sequence encodes CASSPSGNNYGYTF. The rearrangement links TRBV6-4 to TRBJ1-2; D is unclear. The V gene lost 5 bases and the J gene lost 1 base, with 11 bases spanning the gap. The germline gives CDR1 MRHNA, CDR2 SNTAGT. The CDR3 length is 14 residues.

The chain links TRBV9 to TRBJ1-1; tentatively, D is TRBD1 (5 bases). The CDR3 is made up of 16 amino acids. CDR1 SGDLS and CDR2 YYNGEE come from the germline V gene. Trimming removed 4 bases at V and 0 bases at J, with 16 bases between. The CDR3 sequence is CASSTGPGYMNTEAFF. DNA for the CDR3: TGTGCCAGCAGCACGGGCCCAGGGTACATGAACACTGAAGCTTTCTTT. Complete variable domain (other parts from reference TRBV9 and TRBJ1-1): DSGVTQTPKHLITATGQRVTLRCSPRSGDLSVYWYQQSLDQGLQFLIQYYNGEERAKGNILERFSAQQFPDLHSELNLSSLELGDSALYFCASSTGPGYMNTEAFFGQGTRLTVV.

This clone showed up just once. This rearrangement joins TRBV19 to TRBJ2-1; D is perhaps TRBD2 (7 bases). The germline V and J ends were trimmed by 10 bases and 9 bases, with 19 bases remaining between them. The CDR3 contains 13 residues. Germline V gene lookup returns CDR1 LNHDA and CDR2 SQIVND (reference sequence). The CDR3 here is CATSGGQIREQFF. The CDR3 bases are TGTGCCACCTCGGGGGGCCAAATACGTGAGCAGTTCTTC. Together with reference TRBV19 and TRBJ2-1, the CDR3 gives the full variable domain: DGGITQSPKYLFRKEGQNVTLSCEQNLNHDAMYWYRQDPGQGLRLIYYSQIVNDFQKGDIAEGYSVSREKKESFPLTVTSAQKNPTAFYLCATSGGQIREQFFGPGTRLTVL.

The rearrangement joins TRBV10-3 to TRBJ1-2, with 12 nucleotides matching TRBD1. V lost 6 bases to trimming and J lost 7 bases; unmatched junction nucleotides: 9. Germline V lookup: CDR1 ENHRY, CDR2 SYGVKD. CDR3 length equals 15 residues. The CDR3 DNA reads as TGTGCCATCAGGACGGGACAGGGGGCGTCGTCTGGCTACACCTTC. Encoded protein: CAIRTGQGASSGYTF.

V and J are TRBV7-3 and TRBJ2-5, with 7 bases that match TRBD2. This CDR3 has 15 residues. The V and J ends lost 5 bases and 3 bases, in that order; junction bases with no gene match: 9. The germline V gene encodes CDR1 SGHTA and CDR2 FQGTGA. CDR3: CASSPGASGKETQYF. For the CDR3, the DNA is TGTGCCAGCAGCCCTGGGGCTAGCGGAAAAGAGACCCAGTACTTC.

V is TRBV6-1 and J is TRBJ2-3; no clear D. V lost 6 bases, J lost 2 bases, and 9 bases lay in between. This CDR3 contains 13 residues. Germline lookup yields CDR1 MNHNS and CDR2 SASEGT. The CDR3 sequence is CASSPYYTDTQYF. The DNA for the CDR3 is TGTGCCAGCAGCCCGTACTACACAGATACGCAGTATTTT.

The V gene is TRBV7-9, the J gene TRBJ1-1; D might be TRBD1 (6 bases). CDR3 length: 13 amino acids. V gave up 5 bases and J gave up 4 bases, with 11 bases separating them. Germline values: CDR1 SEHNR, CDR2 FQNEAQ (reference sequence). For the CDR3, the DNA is TGTGCCAGCAGCCTACAGGGACGCACTGAAGCTTTCTTT. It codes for CASSLQGRTEAFF.

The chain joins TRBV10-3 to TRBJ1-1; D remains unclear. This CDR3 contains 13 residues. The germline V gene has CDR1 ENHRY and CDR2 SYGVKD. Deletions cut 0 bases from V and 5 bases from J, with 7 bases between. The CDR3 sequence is CAISESGRTEAFF. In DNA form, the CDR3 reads TGTGCCATCAGTGAGTCGGGGAGAACTGAAGCTTTCTTT.

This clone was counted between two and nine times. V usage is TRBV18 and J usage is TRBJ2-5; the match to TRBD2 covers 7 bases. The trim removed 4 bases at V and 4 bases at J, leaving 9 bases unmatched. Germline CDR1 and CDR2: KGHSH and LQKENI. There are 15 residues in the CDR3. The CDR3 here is CASSRVAGFSETQYF. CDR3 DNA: TGTGCCAGCTCACGTGTAGCGGGCTTTTCAGAGACCCAGTACTTC.

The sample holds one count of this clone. The CDR3 reads CASSPGALDTQYF. In DNA, the CDR3 is TGCGCCAGCAGCCCCGGAGCTCTAGATACGCAGTATTTT. V is TRBV5-1 and J is TRBJ2-3, with D uncertain. CDR3 length: 13 residues. The V gene lost 4 bases and the J gene lost 5 bases, with 11 bases spanning the gap. CDR1 is SGHRS and CDR2 is YFSETQ in the germline V gene.

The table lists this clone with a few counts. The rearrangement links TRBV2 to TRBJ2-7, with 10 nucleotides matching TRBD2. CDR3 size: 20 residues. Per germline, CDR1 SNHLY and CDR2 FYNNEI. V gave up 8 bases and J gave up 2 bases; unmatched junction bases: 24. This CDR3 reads CASHSAGIAGGFGRPYEQYF. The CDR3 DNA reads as TGTGCCAGCCATTCGGCCGGAATAGCGGGAGGCTTCGGTAGACCCTACGAGCAGTACTTC.

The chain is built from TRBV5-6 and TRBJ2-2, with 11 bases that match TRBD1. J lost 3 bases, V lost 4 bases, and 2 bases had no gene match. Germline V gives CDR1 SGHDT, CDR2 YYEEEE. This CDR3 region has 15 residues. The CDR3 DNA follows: TGTGCCAGCAGCCGGGACAGGGGGGACACCGGGGAGCTGTTTTTT. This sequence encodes CASSRDRGDTGELFF.

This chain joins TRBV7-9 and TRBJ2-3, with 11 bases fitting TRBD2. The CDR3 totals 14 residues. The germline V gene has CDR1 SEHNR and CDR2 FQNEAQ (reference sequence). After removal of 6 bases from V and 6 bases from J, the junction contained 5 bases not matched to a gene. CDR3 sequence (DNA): TGTGCCAGCAGTCCCGCTAGCGGGAGGGATACGCAGTATTTT. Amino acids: CASSPASGRDTQYF.

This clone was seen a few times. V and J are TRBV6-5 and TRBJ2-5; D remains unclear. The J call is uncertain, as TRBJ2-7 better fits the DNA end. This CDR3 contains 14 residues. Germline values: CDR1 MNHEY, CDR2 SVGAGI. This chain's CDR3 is CASSSKLPRYEQYF. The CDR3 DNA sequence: TGTGCCAGCAGTTCGAAACTTCCCCGATACGAGCAGTACTTC.

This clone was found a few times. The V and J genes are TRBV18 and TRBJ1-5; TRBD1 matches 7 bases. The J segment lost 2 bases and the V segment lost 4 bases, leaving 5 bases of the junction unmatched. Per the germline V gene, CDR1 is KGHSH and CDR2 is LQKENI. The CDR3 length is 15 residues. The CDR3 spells CASSRDREGNQPQHF. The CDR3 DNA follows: TGTGCCAGCTCACGAGACAGGGAGGGCAATCAGCCCCAGCATTTT.

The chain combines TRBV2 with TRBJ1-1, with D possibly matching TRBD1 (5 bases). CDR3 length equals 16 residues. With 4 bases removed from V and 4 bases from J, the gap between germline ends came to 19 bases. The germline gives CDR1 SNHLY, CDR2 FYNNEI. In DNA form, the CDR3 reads TGTGCCAGCAGTGCGTCGGGGCCTCGGGGGGTCACTGAAGCTTTCTTT. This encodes CASSASGPRGVTEAFF.

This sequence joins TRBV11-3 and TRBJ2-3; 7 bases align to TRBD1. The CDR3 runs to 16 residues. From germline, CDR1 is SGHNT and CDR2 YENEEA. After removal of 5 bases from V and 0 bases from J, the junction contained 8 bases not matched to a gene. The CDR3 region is CASSAWDRPSTDTQYF. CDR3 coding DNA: TGTGCCAGCAGCGCCTGGGACAGACCTAGCACAGATACGCAGTATTTT.

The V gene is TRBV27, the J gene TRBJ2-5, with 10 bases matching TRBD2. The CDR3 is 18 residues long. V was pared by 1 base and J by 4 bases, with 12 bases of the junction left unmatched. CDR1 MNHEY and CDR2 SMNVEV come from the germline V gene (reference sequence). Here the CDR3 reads CASSLFPTRLAGRETQYF. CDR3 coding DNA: TGTGCCAGCAGTTTATTCCCCACTCGACTAGCGGGCCGAGAGACCCAGTACTTC.

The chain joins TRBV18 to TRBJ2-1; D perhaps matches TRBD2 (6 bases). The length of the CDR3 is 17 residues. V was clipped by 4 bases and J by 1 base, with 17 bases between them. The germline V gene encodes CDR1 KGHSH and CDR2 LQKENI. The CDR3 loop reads CASSLNEAGWSYNEQFF. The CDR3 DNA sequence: TGTGCCAGCTCACTGAATGAGGCGGGATGGTCCTACAATGAGCAGTTCTTC.

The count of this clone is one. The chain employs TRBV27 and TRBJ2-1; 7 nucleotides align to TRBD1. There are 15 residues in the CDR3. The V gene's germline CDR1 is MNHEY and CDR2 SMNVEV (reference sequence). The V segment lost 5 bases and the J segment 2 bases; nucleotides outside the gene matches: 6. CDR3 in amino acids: CASSPRQGTYNEQFF. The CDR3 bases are TGTGCCAGCAGTCCGAGACAGGGCACCTACAATGAGCAGTTCTTC.